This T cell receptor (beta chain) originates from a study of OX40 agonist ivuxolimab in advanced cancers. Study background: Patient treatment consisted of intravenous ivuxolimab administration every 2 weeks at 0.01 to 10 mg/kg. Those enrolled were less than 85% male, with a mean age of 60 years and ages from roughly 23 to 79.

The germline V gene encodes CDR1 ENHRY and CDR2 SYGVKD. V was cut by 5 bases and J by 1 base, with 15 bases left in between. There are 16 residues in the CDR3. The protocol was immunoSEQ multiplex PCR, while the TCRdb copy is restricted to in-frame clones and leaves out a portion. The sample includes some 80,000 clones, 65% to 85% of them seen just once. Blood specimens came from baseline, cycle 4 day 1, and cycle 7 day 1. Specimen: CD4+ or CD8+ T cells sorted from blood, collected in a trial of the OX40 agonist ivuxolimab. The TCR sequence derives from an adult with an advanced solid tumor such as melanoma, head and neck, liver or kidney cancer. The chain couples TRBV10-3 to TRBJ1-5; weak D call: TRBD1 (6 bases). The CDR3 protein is CAISIGGATSNQPQHF. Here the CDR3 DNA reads TGTGCCATCAGTATAGGGGGGGCCACGAGCAATCAGCCCCAGCATTTT.